This T cell receptor beta chain was documented in a study of cytomegalovirus exposure and HLA in healthy donors. Broader study findings: Differences between HLA loci emerged in a later analysis of TCR association rates, with DRB1 most and HLA-C fewest. The authors enumerated over 150 TCR beta chains as linked to cytomegalovirus.

Regarding this clone: Its target is unknown.

The study sampled nominally healthy donors, though unrecorded immune exposures were likely. CDR3 size: 16 residues. J gave up 1 base and V 3 bases, and 6 bases lay outside the gene matches. Germline lookup yields CDR1 SGHTA and CDR2 FQGNSA. Primers included in the PCR were 60 Vbeta and 13 Jbeta primers. The protocol was immunoSEQ multiplex PCR, while the TCRdb copy is restricted to in-frame clones and leaves out a portion. There are some 200,000 clones in the sample; about 89% occur only once, and less than 1.2% lies in the top ten. The V call is TRBV7-2, the J call TRBJ2-3; TRBD2 aligns across 8 bases. The sequencing sample was made of PBMCs. The clonotype comes from a young woman in good health and CMV-seronegative. CDR3 loop: CASSFGVAGRTDTQYF. The DNA for the CDR3 is TGTGCCAGCAGCTTCGGGGTAGCGGGGCGCACAGATACGCAGTATTTT.